This TCR beta chain was sequenced for a study of cytomegalovirus exposure and HLA in healthy donors. Study-level results: Per a later analysis, 18,000 or so TCR beta sequences showed association with HLA alleles at 0.05 false discovery rate.

Amplification used 60 Vbeta primers and 13 Jbeta primers. The repertoire was sequenced with immunoSEQ multiplex PCR; TCRdb's copy has only in-frame clones and lacks some. The table lists around 150,000 clones, roughly 80% of them singletons. Concerning this clone: Its antigen remains unidentified.

Germline V gene sequence: CDR1 KGHSH, CDR2 LQKENI. The CDR3 contains 17 residues. With V trimmed by 0 bases and J by 3 bases, 10 bases remained unmatched. V usage is TRBV18 and J usage is TRBJ2-7; 8 nucleotides align to TRBD2. The source of this sequence is a woman between 45 and 65 years old in good health and CMV-seronegative. Sequencing used PBMCs. The CDR3 loop reads CASSPPITRGAFYEQYF. The CDR3 DNA reads TGTGCCAGCTCACCACCGATAACGCGGGGGGCCTTCTACGAGCAGTACTTC.